This T cell receptor beta chain stems from a study of PD-1 blockade in classical Hodgkin lymphoma. Study-level results: A significant rise in TCR diversity was seen by C4D1 for CD4+ cells but not for CD8+ cells. Among the patients, those starting nivolumab under 1 year after ASCT were excluded.

Assay: immunoSEQ multiplex PCR; the TCRdb copy retains only in-frame clones and omits some. In the table there are tens of thousands of clones, around 89% of which are singletons. Relapses following autologous stem cell transplantation were seen in all patients, with brentuximab vedotin exposure varying. Germline CDR1 reads SGHNT; CDR2 reads YENEEA. The ends were cut back, 5 bases at V and 9 bases at J, with 11 bases in the middle. CDR3 length: 13 residues. In the case of this clone: Its antigen is currently unknown.

This material consisted of peripheral blood mononuclear cells (PBMCs), taken at baseline. This chain connects TRBV11-3 to TRBJ1-6; D is unclear. The sequence was collected from a human donor with classical Hodgkin lymphoma. Here the CDR3 DNA reads TGTGCCAGCAGCGACGGAGGAGCTTCACCCCTCCACTTT. Translated, it gives CASSDGGASPLHF.